One sample yielded the 4 T cell receptor beta chains listed below, sequenced in a study of blood T cell repertoires in COVID-19. Some clones are missing from TCRdb's copy, which holds only in-frame ones; the method was immunoSEQ multiplex PCR. Among more than 300,000 clones, approximately 90% were seen once, and the ten largest hold roughly 3.9%. Specimen: PBMCs or T cells enriched from blood (not recorded which). Receptors were obtained from a woman aged 30 to 39 who had been exposed to COVID-19.

V is TRBV12-1 and J is TRBJ1-5. TRBV12-1 is labeled a pseudogene. The CDR3 is 17 amino acids. CDR3 bases: TGTGCCAGCAGCTTTGCGCGCGAGGGGGAGGGATGTCAGCCCCAGCATTTT. This encodes CASSFAREGEGCQPQHF.

This sequence joins TRBV5-4 and TRBJ1-1; weak D call: TRBD1 (6 bases). The germline CDR1 and CDR2 sequences are SGHNT and YYREEE (reference sequence). This CDR3 is 16 amino acids long. The germline V and J ends were trimmed by 4 bases and 6 bases, with 22 bases remaining between them. The CDR3 bases are TGTGCCAGCAGCCCCTTGGGGGGGCGAACCTTGGCTGAAGCTTTCTTT. Translated, it gives CASSPLGGRTLAEAFF.

The chain links TRBV2 to TRBJ2-5; 7 bases fit TRBD2. CDR1 is SNHLY, CDR2 FYNNEI, per germline. The CDR3 length is 11 residues. The ends lost 10 bases at V and 5 bases at J; junction bases unmatched: 4. CDR3 protein: CANGGWETQYF. As DNA, the CDR3 is TGTGCCAACGGGGGGTGGGAGACCCAGTACTTC. The full variable domain, rest sourced from reference TRBV2 and TRBJ2-5, is EPEVTQTPSHQVTQMGQEVILRCVPISNHLYFYWYRQILGQKVEFLVSFYNNEISEKSEIFDDQFSVERPDGSNFTLKIRSTKLEDSAMYFCANGGWETQYFGPGTRLLVL.

This chain connects TRBV7-2 to TRBJ2-2; the D gene is possibly TRBD1 (6 bases). Germline CDR1 reads SGHTA; CDR2 reads FQGNSA. There are 16 residues in the CDR3. The V and J ends lost 2 bases and 5 bases respectively, with 15 bases between them. CDR3 DNA sequence: TGTGCCAGCAGCTTATCCGGGCCAGGGGCAACCGGGGAGCTGTTTTTT. Encoded protein: CASSLSGPGATGELFF.